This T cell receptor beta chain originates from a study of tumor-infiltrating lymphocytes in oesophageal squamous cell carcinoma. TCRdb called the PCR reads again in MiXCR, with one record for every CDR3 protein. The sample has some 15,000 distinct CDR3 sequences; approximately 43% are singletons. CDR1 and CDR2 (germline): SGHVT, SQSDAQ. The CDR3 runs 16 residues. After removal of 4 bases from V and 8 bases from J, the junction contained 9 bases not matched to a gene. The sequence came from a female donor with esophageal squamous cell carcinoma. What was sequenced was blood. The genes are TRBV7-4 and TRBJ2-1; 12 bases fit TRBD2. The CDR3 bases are TGTGCCAGCAGCTCCAATCTAGCGGGAGGGTTCGATGAGCAGTTCTTC. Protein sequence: CASSSNLAGGFDEQFF.